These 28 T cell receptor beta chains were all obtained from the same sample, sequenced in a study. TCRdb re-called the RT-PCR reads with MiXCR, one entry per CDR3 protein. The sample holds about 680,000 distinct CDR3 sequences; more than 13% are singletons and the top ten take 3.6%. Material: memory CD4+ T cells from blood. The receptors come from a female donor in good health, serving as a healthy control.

CDR3 bases: TGTGCCAGCAGCTTACGGGTCGGGACAGGGGGCGAAAAACTGTTTTTT. Amino acid sequence: CASSLRVGTGGEKLFF. The V and J genes are TRBV7-2 and TRBJ1-4, with 12 nucleotides matching TRBD1. V lost 2 bases and J lost 8; bases outside the gene matches: 6. The CDR3 extends over 16 amino acids. Looked up from germline, CDR1 is SGHTA and CDR2 is FQGNSA. Full variable domain (rest looked up from reference TRBV7-2 and TRBJ1-4): GAGVSQSPSNKVTEKGKDVELRCDPISGHTALYWYRQSLGQGLEFLIYFQGNSAPDKSGLPSDRFSAERTGGSVSTLTIQRTQQEDSAVYLCASSLRVGTGGEKLFFGSGTQLSVL.

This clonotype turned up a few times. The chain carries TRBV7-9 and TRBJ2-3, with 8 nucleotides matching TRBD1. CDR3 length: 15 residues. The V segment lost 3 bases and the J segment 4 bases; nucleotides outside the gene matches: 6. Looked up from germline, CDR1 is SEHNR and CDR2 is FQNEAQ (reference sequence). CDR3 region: CASSFARGLADTQYF. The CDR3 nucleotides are TGTGCCAGCAGCTTCGCCAGGGGGCTCGCAGATACGCAGTATTTT.

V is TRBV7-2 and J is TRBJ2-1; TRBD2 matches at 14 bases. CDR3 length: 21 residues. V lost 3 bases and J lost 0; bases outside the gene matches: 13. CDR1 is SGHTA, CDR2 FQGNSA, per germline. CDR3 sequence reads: CASSLEPLTSGRASSYNEQFF. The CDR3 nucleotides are TGTGCCAGCAGCTTGGAGCCCCTGACTAGCGGGAGGGCTAGCTCCTACAATGAGCAGTTCTTC.

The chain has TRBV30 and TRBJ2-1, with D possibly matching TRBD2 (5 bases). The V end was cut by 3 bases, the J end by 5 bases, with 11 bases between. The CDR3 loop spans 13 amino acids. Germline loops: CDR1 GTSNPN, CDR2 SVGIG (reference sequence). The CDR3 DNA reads TGTGCCTGGAGCGGGATGGGCGACAATGAGCAGTTCTTC. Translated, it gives CAWSGMGDNEQFF.

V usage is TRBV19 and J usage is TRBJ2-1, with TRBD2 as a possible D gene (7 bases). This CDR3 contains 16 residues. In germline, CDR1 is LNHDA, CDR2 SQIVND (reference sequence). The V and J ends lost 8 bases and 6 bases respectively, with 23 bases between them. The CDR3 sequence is CASFIEGGAPPNEQFF. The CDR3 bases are TGTGCCAGTTTCATAGAAGGGGGGGCCCCCCCCAATGAGCAGTTCTTC.

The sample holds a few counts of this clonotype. The CDR3 region is CASSLMTGGGETQYF. CDR3 bases: TGCGCCAGCAGCTTGATGACAGGGGGTGGAGAGACCCAGTACTTC. The genes are TRBV5-1 and TRBJ2-5, with 9 bases fitting TRBD1. The germline V gene encodes CDR1 SGHRS and CDR2 YFSETQ. This CDR3 has 15 amino acids. With 1 base clipped from V and 4 bases from J, the junction kept 5 bases outside the gene matches.

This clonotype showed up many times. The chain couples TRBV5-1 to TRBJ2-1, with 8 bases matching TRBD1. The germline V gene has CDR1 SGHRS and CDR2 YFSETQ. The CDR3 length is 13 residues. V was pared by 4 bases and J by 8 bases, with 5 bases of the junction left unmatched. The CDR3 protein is CASSPTGVDEQFF. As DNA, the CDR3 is TGCGCCAGCAGCCCGACAGGGGTTGATGAGCAGTTCTTC.

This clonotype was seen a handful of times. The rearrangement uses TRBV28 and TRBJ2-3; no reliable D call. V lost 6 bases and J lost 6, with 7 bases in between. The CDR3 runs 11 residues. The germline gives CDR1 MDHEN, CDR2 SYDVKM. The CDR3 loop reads CASRSQDTQYF. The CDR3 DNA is TGTGCCAGCAGGTCCCAGGATACGCAGTATTTT.

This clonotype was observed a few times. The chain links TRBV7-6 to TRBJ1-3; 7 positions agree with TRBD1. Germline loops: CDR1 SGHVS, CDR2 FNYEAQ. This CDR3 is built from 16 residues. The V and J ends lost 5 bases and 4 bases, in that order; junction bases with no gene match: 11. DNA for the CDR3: TGTGCCAGCAGCCCAACGACAGGGCGGGCGGGAAACACCATATATTTT. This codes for CASSPTTGRAGNTIYF.

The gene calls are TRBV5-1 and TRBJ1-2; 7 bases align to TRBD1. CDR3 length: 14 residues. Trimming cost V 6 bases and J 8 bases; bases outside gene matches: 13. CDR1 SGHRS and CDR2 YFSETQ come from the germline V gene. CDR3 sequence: CASKSGQPILGYTF. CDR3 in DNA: TGCGCCAGCAAATCGGGACAGCCTATTCTCGGCTACACCTTC.

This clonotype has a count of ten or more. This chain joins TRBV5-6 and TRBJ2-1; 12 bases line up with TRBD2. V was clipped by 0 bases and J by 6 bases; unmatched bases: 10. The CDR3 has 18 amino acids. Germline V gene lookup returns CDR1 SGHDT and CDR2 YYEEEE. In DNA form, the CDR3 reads TGTGCCAGCAGCTTGGTATTTGCGGGACTAGCGGGTTTCAATGAGCAGTTCTTC. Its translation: CASSLVFAGLAGFNEQFF.

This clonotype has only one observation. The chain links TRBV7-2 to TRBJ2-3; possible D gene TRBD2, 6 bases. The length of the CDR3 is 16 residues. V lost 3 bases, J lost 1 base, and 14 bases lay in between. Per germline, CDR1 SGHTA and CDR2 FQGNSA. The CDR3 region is CASSLGIGGGTDTQYF. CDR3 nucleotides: TGTGCCAGCAGCTTGGGTATTGGAGGGGGCACAGATACGCAGTATTTT.

CDR3: CASSDTGSSNQPQHF. CDR3 coding DNA: TGTGCCAGCAGCGACACTGGTTCTAGCAATCAGCCCCAGCATTTT. This sequence joins TRBV3-1 and TRBJ1-5; D unresolved. This CDR3 has 15 residues. Between the trimmed V and J ends, which lost 5 bases and 0 bases, there was a span of 11 bases. The germline gives CDR1 LGHDT, CDR2 YNNKEL (reference sequence).

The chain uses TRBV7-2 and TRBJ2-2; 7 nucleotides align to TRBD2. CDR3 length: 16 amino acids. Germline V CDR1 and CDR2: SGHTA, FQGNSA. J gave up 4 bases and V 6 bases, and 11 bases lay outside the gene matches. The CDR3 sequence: CASRRFQGGGTGELFF. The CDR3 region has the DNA TGTGCCAGCAGGAGGTTTCAAGGCGGGGGCACCGGGGAGCTGTTTTTT.

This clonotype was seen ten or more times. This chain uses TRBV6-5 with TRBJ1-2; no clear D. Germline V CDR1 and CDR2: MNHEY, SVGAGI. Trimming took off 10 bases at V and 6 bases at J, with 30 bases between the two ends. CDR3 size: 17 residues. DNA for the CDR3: TGTGCCACCCTCCAAGGGATAGGGAAGTCCAGAGAGCATGGCTACACCTTC. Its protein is CATLQGIGKSREHGYTF.

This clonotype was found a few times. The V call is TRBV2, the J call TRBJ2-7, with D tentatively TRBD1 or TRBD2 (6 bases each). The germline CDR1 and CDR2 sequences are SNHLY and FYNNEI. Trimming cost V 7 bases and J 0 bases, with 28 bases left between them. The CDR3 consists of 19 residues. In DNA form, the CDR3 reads TGTGCCAGCAATGGGCCTACCGGGGGCCCACTCACAAGCTCCTACGAGCAGTACTTC. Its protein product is CASNGPTGGPLTSSYEQYF.

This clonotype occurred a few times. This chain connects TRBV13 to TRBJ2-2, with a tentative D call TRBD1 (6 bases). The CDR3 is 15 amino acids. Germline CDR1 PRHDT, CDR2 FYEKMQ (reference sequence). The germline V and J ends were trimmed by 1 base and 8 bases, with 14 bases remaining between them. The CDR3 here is CASSLAAGARGELFF. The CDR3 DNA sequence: TGTGCCAGCAGCTTAGCGGCAGGGGCGCGGGGGGAGCTGTTTTTT.

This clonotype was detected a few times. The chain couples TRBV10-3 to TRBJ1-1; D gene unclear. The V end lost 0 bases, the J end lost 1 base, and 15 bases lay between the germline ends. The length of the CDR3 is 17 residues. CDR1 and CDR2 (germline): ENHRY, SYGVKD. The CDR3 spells CAISESLGRTSNTEAFF. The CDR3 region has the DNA TGTGCCATCAGTGAGTCTTTGGGCAGGACCTCGAACACTGAAGCTTTCTTT.

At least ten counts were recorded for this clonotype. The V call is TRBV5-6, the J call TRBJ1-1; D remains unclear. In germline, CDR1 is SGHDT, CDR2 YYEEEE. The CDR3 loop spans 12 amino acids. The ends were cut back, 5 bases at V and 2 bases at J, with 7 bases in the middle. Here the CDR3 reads CASRWANTEAFF. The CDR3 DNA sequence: TGTGCCAGCAGGTGGGCCAACACTGAAGCTTTCTTT.

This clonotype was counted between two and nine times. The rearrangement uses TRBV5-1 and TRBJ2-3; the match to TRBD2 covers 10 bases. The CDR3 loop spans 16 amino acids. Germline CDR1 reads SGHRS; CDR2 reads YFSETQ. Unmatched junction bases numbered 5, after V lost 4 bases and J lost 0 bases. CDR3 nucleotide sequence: TGCGCCAGCAGCCGCGGACTAGCGGATAGCACAGATACGCAGTATTTT. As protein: CASSRGLADSTDTQYF. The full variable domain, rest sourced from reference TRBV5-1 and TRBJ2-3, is KAGVTQTPRYLIKTRGQQVTLSCSPISGHRSVSWYQQTPGQGLQFLFEYFSETQRNKGNFPGRFSGRQFSNSRSEMNVSTLELGDSALYLCASSRGLADSTDTQYFGPGTRLTVL.

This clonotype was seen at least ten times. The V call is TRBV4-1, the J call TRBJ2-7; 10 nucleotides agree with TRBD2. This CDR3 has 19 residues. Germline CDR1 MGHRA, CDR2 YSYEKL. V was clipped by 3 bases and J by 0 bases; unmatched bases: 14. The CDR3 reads CASSHAITGTSARSYEQYF. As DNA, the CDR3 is TGCGCCAGCAGCCACGCTATCACCGGGACTAGCGCTCGCTCCTACGAGCAGTACTTC.

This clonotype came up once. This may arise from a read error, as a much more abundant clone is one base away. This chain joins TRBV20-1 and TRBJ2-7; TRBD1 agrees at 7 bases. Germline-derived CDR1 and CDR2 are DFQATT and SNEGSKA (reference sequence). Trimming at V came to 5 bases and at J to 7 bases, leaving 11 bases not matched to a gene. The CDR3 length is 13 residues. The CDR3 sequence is CSAWGQTGYEQYF. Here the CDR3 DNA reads TGCAGTGCTTGGGGACAGACCGGGTATGAGCAGTACTTC.

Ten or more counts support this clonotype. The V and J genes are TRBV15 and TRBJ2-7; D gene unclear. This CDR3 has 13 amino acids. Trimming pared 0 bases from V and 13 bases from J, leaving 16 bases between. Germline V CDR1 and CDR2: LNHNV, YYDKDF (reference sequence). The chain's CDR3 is CATSRDFKSTLYF. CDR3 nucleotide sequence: TGTGCCACCAGCAGAGATTTTAAGTCAACCCTCTACTTC.

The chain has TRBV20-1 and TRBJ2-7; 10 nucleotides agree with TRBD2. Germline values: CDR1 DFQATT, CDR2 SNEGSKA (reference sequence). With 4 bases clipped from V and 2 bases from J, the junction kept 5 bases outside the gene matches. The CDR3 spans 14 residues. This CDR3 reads CSAKVSGRPYEQYF. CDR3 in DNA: TGCAGTGCTAAAGTTAGCGGGAGGCCCTACGAGCAGTACTTC.

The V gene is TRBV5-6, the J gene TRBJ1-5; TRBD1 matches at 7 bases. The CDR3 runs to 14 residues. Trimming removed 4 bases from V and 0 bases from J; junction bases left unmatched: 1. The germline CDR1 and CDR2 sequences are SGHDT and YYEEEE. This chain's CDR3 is CASSNRGSNQPQHF. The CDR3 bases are TGTGCCAGCAGCAACAGGGGTAGCAATCAGCCCCAGCATTTT.

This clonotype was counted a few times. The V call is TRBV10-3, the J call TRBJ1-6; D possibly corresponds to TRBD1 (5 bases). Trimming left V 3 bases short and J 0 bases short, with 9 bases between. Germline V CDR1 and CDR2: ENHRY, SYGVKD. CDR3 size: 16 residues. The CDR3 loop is CAISDDRGSYNSPLHF. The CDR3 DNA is TGTGCCATCAGTGACGATAGGGGCTCCTATAATTCACCCCTCCACTTT.

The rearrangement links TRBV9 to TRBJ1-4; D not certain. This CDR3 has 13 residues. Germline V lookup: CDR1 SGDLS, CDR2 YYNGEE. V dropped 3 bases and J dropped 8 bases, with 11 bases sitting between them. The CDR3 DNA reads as TGTGCCAGCAGCGACAGTTTCGGGGAAAAACTGTTTTTT. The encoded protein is CASSDSFGEKLFF.

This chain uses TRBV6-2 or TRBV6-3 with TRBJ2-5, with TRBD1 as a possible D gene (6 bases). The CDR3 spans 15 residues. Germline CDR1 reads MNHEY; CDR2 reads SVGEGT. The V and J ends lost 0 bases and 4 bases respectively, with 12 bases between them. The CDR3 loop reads CASSYSWGPGETQYF. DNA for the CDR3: TGTGCCAGCAGTTACTCGTGGGGGCCGGGAGAGACCCAGTACTTC.